The 14 T cell receptor beta chains below all came from one sample that was sequenced in a study of T cell changes during pregnancy in multiple sclerosis. Sequencing was performed with immunoSEQ multiplex PCR; in TCRdb, only in-frame clones are kept and a portion is missing. Of 35,000 to 45,000 clones listed, nearly 90% are singletons. Sequenced material: CD8+ T cells from peripheral blood mononuclear cells, taken in the first trimester of pregnancy. These receptors were collected from a female donor with multiple sclerosis, enrolled in a pregnancy study.

This clone was counted once. CDR3 sequence: CASSRQGGGTEAFF. The CDR3 DNA sequence: TGTGCCAGTAGCCGACAGGGAGGCGGCACTGAAGCTTTCTTT. The J gene is TRBJ1-1, the V gene TRBV19, with 7 bases fitting TRBD1. Germline V gene lookup returns CDR1 LNHDA and CDR2 SQIVND (reference sequence). The CDR3 contains 14 residues. The V and J ends lost 6 bases and 4 bases, in that order; junction bases with no gene match: 8. The entire variable domain, with the rest obtained from reference TRBV19 and TRBJ1-1, is as follows: DGGITQSPKYLFRKEGQNVTLSCEQNLNHDAMYWYRQDPGQGLRLIYYSQIVNDFQKGDIAEGYSVSREKKESFPLTVTSAQKNPTAFYLCASSRQGGGTEAFFGQGTRLTVV.

The chain is built from TRBV9 and TRBJ2-1, with 8 bases that match TRBD2. Trimming removed 3 bases from V and 7 bases from J; junction bases left unmatched: 9. The CDR3 length is 15 residues. Per germline, CDR1 SGDLS and CDR2 YYNGEE. For the CDR3, the DNA is TGTGCCAGCAGCGCCCGGGGGGGTCTTGATAATGAGCAGTTCTTC. It yields the protein CASSARGGLDNEQFF.

J is TRBJ2-1 and V is TRBV9; 7 nucleotides line up with TRBD2. V was clipped by 4 bases and J by 4 bases; unmatched bases: 11. The CDR3 is 16 residues long. In germline, CDR1 is SGDLS, CDR2 YYNGEE. The CDR3, as DNA: TGTGCCAGCAGCTCCCCAAGGAGCGGGGTGTACAATGAGCAGTTCTTC. It is translated as CASSSPRSGVYNEQFF.

The chain uses TRBV7-8 and TRBJ2-7; maybe TRBD2 (5 bases). Germline CDR1 reads SGHVS; CDR2 reads FQNEAQ. Trimming pared 8 bases from V and 0 bases from J, leaving 11 bases between. The length of the CDR3 is 13 residues. The CDR3: CASRPGYSYEQYF. DNA of the CDR3: TGTGCCAGCCGGCCGGGATACTCCTACGAGCAGTACTTC.

The chain recombines TRBV30 with TRBJ2-7; D may be TRBD1 (5 bases). The germline V gene has CDR1 GTSNPN and CDR2 SVGIG (reference sequence). The V gene lost 0 bases and the J gene lost 2 bases, with 11 bases spanning the gap. The CDR3 covers 14 residues. The CDR3: CAWSVPLTAYEQYF. DNA for the CDR3: TGTGCCTGGAGTGTCCCCCTGACAGCCTACGAGCAGTACTTC.

This CDR3 reads CASMRGHNTDTQYF. CDR3 in DNA: TGTGCCAGCATGAGGGGGCACAACACAGATACGCAGTATTTT. This chain links TRBV27 with TRBJ2-3; 7 nucleotides line up with TRBD1. The V gene end was trimmed by 7 bases and the J gene end by 2 bases; junction bases not matched to a gene: 6. The germline gives CDR1 MNHEY, CDR2 SMNVEV (reference sequence). This CDR3 contains 14 residues.

This clone was seen once. This chain connects TRBV7-2 to TRBJ2-5; TRBD2 matches at 10 bases. Germline lookup yields CDR1 SGHTA and CDR2 FQGNSA. The CDR3 runs to 16 residues. J lost 1 base, V lost 1 base, and 3 bases had no gene match. The CDR3 sequence is CASSLGVAGGQETQYF. The CDR3 bases are TGTGCCAGCAGCTTAGGGGTAGCGGGGGGCCAAGAGACCCAGTACTTC.

The chain uses TRBV9 and TRBJ2-2; D may be TRBD2 (5 bases). Germline CDR1 and CDR2: SGDLS and YYNGEE. The CDR3 is 16 amino acids. V was clipped by 0 bases and J by 0 bases, with 9 bases between them. CDR3 residues: CASSVVGGPNTGELFF. The CDR3 region has the DNA TGTGCCAGCAGCGTAGTTGGAGGACCGAACACCGGGGAGCTGTTTTTT. Filled out from reference TRBV9 and TRBJ2-2, the complete variable domain reads DSGVTQTPKHLITATGQRVTLRCSPRSGDLSVYWYQQSLDQGLQFLIQYYNGEERAKGNILERFSAQQFPDLHSELNLSSLELGDSALYFCASSVVGGPNTGELFFGEGSRLTVL.

This chain links TRBV20-1 with TRBJ1-2; D remains ambiguous. The germline CDR1 and CDR2 sequences are DFQATT and SNEGSKA (reference sequence). The CDR3 extends over 11 amino acids. V shed 0 bases and J shed 7 bases, with 6 bases lying between them. The CDR3 region has the DNA TGCAGTGCTAGAGATCGGTCTGGCTACACCTTC. Amino acids: CSARDRSGYTF.

The chain joins TRBV7-8 to TRBJ1-2; no reliable D call. The germline gives CDR1 SGHVS, CDR2 FQNEAQ. The germline V and J ends were trimmed by 1 base and 8 bases, with 11 bases remaining between them. The CDR3 covers 13 residues. The CDR3, as DNA: TGTGCCAGCAGCTTAGTTTGGGGAGACGGCTACACCTTC. Its translation is CASSLVWGDGYTF.

Only a few counts were recorded for this clone. The CDR3 nucleotides read TGTGCCAGCAGTGAAGTTGCAGGGGGAATTGAGACCCAGTACTTC. This translates into CASSEVAGGIETQYF. V gene TRBV6-1 combines with J gene TRBJ2-5; 7 positions agree with TRBD1. This CDR3 has 15 residues. From germline, CDR1 is MNHNS and CDR2 SASEGT. V lost 1 base to trimming and J lost 5 bases; unmatched junction nucleotides: 7.

The rearrangement joins TRBV6-5 to TRBJ1-2; D is uncertain. Trimming removed 2 bases at V and 2 bases at J, with 6 bases between. CDR1 is MNHEY, CDR2 SVGAGI, per germline. The CDR3 has 13 residues. In DNA form, the CDR3 reads TGTGCCAGCAGTTACGGGGAGAACTATGGCTACACCTTC. Its translation: CASSYGENYGYTF.

CDR3 coding DNA: TGCAGCGTGGGACAGGATAACTATGGCTACACCTTC. Its translation: CSVGQDNYGYTF. This chain connects TRBV29-1 to TRBJ1-2; 8 bases agree with TRBD1. J gave up 1 base and V 6 bases, and 1 base lay outside the gene matches. Germline V CDR1 and CDR2: SQVTM, ANQGSEA. CDR3 length: 12 amino acids.

This clone ranks as medium-sized. V is TRBV7-6 and J is TRBJ1-4; perhaps TRBD1 as D (5 bases). CDR3 length: 18 residues. CDR1 and CDR2 (germline): SGHVS, FNYEAQ. V shed 1 base and J shed 7 bases, with 22 bases lying between them. The CDR3 loop is CASSLVPPLQVPGEKLFF. The CDR3 DNA reads TGTGCCAGCAGCTTAGTCCCCCCCCTACAGGTACCGGGTGAAAAACTGTTTTTT.